The rows below give T cell receptor beta chains drawn from one sample of a study of T cell responses to AZD1222 COVID-19 vaccine. Here immunoSEQ multiplex PCR was the method, and the copy in TCRdb shows in-frame clones only, minus some. The table shows 100,000 or so clones, with roughly 90% occurring only once. Material: peripheral blood, obtained on day 0 of AZD1222 vaccination. The receptor source for this set is an adult in good health. Both conserved end residues are part of each CDR3. D genes are given only for firm matches. Clone size is shown for a subset of rows, as once, few, many or a class of expanded clone.

>NA|TRBV20-1|TRBJ2-3|NA
TGCAGTGCTCATACAGATACGCAGTATTTT
CSAHTDTQYF
>NA|TRBV28|TRBJ1-5|NA
TGTGCCAGCAGACTACCCACGACAGGTCAATCCCAGCATTTT
CASRLPTTGQSQHF
>once|TRBV4-1|TRBJ1-4|NA
TGCGCCAGCAGCCAAGTAATGACAGGTGGAGAAAAACTGTTTTTT
CASSQVMTGGEKLFF
>NA|TRBV9|TRBJ2-3|TRBD2
TGTGCCAGCAGCGTGGAAGGCGGGGGGCACACAGATACGCAGTATTTT
CASSVEGGGHTDTQYF
>once|TRBV5-1|TRBJ2-1|TRBD2
TGCGCCAGCAGCTCAGACGGGGAGGGTGAGCAGTTCTTC
CASSSDGEGEQFF
>once|TRBV4-1|TRBJ1-5|NA
TGCGCCAGCAGCCAAGAGGGATATAGCAATCAGCCCCAGCATTTT
CASSQEGYSNQPQHF
>once|TRBV27|TRBJ2-7|TRBD2
TGTGCCAGCGGACTAGCGGGGGGGATTGGCTACGAGCAGTACTTC
CASGLAGGIGYEQYF
>NA|TRBV12-5|TRBJ2-1|TRBD2
TGTGCTAGTGGTTTGGTTCCTAGCGGGGGGAGCTCCTACAATGAGCAGTTCTTC
CASGLVPSGGSSYNEQFF
>once|TRBV19|TRBJ1-1|NA
TGTGCCAGTAGTATGGGGGCAGGGGTCATGAACACTGAAGCTTTCTTT
CASSMGAGVMNTEAFF
>once|TRBV7-2|TRBJ2-2|TRBD2
TGTGCCAGCAGCAGGGACTACACGAACACCGGGGAGCTGTTTTTT
CASSRDYTNTGELFF
>NA|TRBV24-1|TRBJ2-2|NA
TGTGCCACCAGTGAAGAGCGGATCACCGGGGAGCTGTTTTTT
CATSEERITGELFF
>NA|TRBV6-6|TRBJ2-2|NA
TGTGCCAGCACCATGCAATCGAACACCGGGGAGCTGTTTTTT
CASTMQSNTGELFF
>once|TRBV29-1|TRBJ2-1|NA
TGCAGCGTTGAACCGGACAAAGAAGCTTACAATGAGCAGTTCTTC
CSVEPDKEAYNEQFF
>NA|TRBV6-2/TRBV6-3|TRBJ1-2|NA
TGTGCCAGCAGTTTCCCTGGGAGTGAAGGGTATGGCTACACCTTC
CASSFPGSEGYGYTF
>once|TRBV3-1/TRBV3-2|TRBJ2-1|TRBD2
TGTGCCAGCAGCCAAGGTCTCGGGACTAGCGGGAGGAATGAGCAGTTCTTC
CASSQGLGTSGRNEQFF
>NA|TRBV5-5|TRBJ2-5|NA
TGTGCCAGCAGCTTGGCAGGTTCTGGCGGACGGTACCAAGAGACCCAGTACTTC
CASSLAGSGGRYQETQYF
>NA|TRBV23-1|TRBJ1-1|NA
TGCGCTACGCGGAAAGAAGCTTTCTTT
CATRKEAFF
>once|TRBV11-2|TRBJ2-1|NA
TGTGCCAGCAGCTTATTTGGGGGAACGAATGAGCAGTTCTTC
CASSLFGGTNEQFF
>NA|TRBV19|TRBJ2-1|TRBD2
TGTGCCAGTAGTATAGTTAGCGGGAGGACACTTGGGAGGCAGTTCTTC
CASSIVSGRTLGRQFF
>NA|TRBV19|TRBJ1-1|NA
TGTGCCAGTAGTATAGGAGTCGAGGGGAAAGCTTTCTTT
CASSIGVEGKAFF
>NA|TRBV5-1|TRBJ1-2|TRBD1
TGCGCCAGCAGCATCGGGACAGGGGTGTTGAACTATGGCTACACCTTC
CASSIGTGVLNYGYTF
>NA|TRBV7-2|TRBJ2-7|TRBD1
TGTGCCAGCAGCTTAGCACAGGGGGTCTACGAGCAGTACTTC
CASSLAQGVYEQYF
>NA|TRBV5-6|TRBJ1-4|TRBD1
TGTGCCAGCAGCATAAGGACAGGGGCTAATGAAAAACTGTTTTTT
CASSIRTGANEKLFF
>NA|TRBV28|TRBJ1-5|TRBD1
TGTGCCAGCAAGCTACAGGGGGCGTTCTTTGAGCCCCAGCATTTT
CASKLQGAFFEPQHF
>NA|TRBV3-1/TRBV3-2|TRBJ1-2|NA
TGTGCCAGCAGCCCCTCCCAAGGGGCTCATGGCTACACCTTC
CASSPSQGAHGYTF
>NA|TRBV3-1/TRBV3-2|TRBJ1-2|NA
TGTGCCAGCAGCCTAGCGATGACAGCGCCCTATGGCTACACCTTC
CASSLAMTAPYGYTF
>NA|TRBV5-6|TRBJ1-6|NA
TGTGCCAGCAGCTTGGAGGCGGGGCAGGACTCACCCCTCCACTTT
CASSLEAGQDSPLHF
>NA|TRBV28|TRBJ2-7|NA
TGTGCCAGCAAAGCTACATTTGGGCCTTCCTACGAGCAGTACTTC
CASKATFGPSYEQYF
>NA|TRBV10-3|TRBJ1-1|TRBD1
TGTGCCATCAGTGAAGGGACAGGGGGCACTGAAGCTTTCTTT
CAISEGTGGTEAFF
>NA|TRBV28|TRBJ2-7|NA
TGTGCCAGCACCAGCCCGGGTACCTACGAGCAGTACTTC
CASTSPGTYEQYF
>NA|TRBV24-1|TRBJ2-3|TRBD2
TGTGCCACCAGTGAGGGGACCCCGGGGGGATATACGCAGTATTTT
CATSEGTPGGYTQYF
>NA|TRBV19|TRBJ1-2|NA
TGTGCCAGTAGTATATCAGGGCCAGGGCCTGGCTACACCTTC
CASSISGPGPGYTF
>NA|TRBV5-1|TRBJ1-1|NA
TGCGCCAGCAGCCCCGGGTCGCCGAACAAGGCTGAAGCTTTCTTT
CASSPGSPNKAEAFF
>NA|TRBV24-1|TRBJ2-5|TRBD1
TGTGCCACCAGTGATCTCGGACAGGGGGCGCATATAGAGACCCAGTACTTC
CATSDLGQGAHIETQYF
>NA|TRBV7-8|TRBJ2-7|NA
TGTGCCAGCAGCAGGGGGACGTATGCCTACGAGCAGTACTTC
CASSRGTYAYEQYF
>NA|TRBV4-3|TRBJ1-4|NA
TGCGCCAGCAGCCAAGAAGGCGGATCTAATGAAAAACTGTTTTTT
CASSQEGGSNEKLFF
>NA|TRBV7-2|TRBJ2-2|TRBD2
TGTGCCAGCAGCACCTCTAGCGGACTTCGAACGGGGGAGCTGTTTTTT
CASSTSSGLRTGELFF
>NA|TRBV5-6|TRBJ1-3|NA
TGTGCCAGCAGCACGGGACTCGTCTCTGGAAACACCATATATTTT
CASSTGLVSGNTIYF
>NA|TRBV5-1|TRBJ2-5|NA
TGCGCCAGCAGCCACACCCGGGGGACCCAGTACTTC
CASSHTRGTQYF
>once|TRBV16|TRBJ2-1|NA
TGTGCCAGCAGCCAATCCGTCAAGAATGAGCAGTTCTTC
CASSQSVKNEQFF
>NA|TRBV27|TRBJ2-7|NA
TGTGCCAGCTTCGGTTCTCCCTACGAGCAGTACTTC
CASFGSPYEQYF
>NA|TRBV19|TRBJ1-5|NA
TGTGCCAGTAGTCCAGGGAATAGGAATCAGCCCCAGCATTTT
CASSPGNRNQPQHF
>NA|TRBV2|TRBJ1-1|NA
TGTGCCAGCAGTACCCCCAGAGGAGAAGCTTTCTTT
CASSTPRGEAFF
>NA|TRBV28|TRBJ1-6|NA
TGTGCCAGCAGTTTAGGGGAGGGTGACTCACCCCTCCACTTT
CASSLGEGDSPLHF
>NA|TRBV9|TRBJ2-1|NA
TGTGCCAGCAGCGTAACGTTGAGCTCCTACAATGAGCAGTTCTTC
CASSVTLSSYNEQFF
>once|TRBV6-6|TRBJ1-5|NA
TGTGCCAGCAGTTTTAGCAATCAGCCCCAGCATTTT
CASSFSNQPQHF
>NA|TRBV19|TRBJ1-5|NA
TGTGCCAGTAGCCCCGACTGGGCAGGATCGGGTCAGCCCCAGCATTTT
CASSPDWAGSGQPQHF
>NA|TRBV7-2|TRBJ2-1|NA
TGTGCCAGCAGCTTAGTCTCGGATGGGGGGAATGAGCAGTTCTTC
CASSLVSDGGNEQFF
>NA|TRBV5-4|TRBJ2-1|TRBD2
TGTGCCAGCAGCTCGAGGACTAGCGGGAGTTATGATGAGCAGTTCTTC
CASSSRTSGSYDEQFF
>NA|TRBV3-1/TRBV3-2|TRBJ1-6|NA
TGTGCCAGCAGCACGCGACAGAACTCACCCCTCCACTTT
CASSTRQNSPLHF
>NA|TRBV28|TRBJ2-2|NA
TGTGCCAGCAATCCCGGACGGACGAACACCGGGGAGCTGTTTTTT
CASNPGRTNTGELFF
>few|TRBV27|TRBJ2-1|NA
TGTGCCAGCAGCCTAGTCCGCCGGGACCTCGCCAGCGACAATGAGCAGTTCTTC
CASSLVRRDLASDNEQFF
>NA|TRBV6-4|TRBJ2-6|NA
TGTGCCAGCAGTGAGGACGGCGGGACCGGGGCCAACGTCCTGACTTTC
CASSEDGGTGANVLTF
>NA|TRBV3-1/TRBV3-2|TRBJ2-5|TRBD2
TGTGCCAGCAGCCCTGGGACTAGTTTGAGAGAGACCCAGTACTTC
CASSPGTSLRETQYF
>NA|TRBV11-3|TRBJ2-1|TRBD2
TGTGCCAGCAGCTTTGCGTCTGGCGGGGGGCGCAATGAGCAGTTCTTC
CASSFASGGGRNEQFF
>NA|TRBV12-3/TRBV12-4|TRBJ1-1|NA
TGTGCCAGCAGTTTGGGCCTGACTGAAGCTTTCTTT
CASSLGLTEAFF